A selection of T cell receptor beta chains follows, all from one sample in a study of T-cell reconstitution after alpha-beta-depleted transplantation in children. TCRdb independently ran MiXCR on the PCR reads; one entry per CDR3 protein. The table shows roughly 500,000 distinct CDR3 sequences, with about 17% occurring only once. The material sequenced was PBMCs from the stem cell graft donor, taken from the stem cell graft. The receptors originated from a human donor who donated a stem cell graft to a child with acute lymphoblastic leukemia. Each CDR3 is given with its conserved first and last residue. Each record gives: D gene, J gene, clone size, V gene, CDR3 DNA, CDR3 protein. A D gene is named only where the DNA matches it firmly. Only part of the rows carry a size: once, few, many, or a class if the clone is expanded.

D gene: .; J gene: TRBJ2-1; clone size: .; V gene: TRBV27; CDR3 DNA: TGTGCCAGCAGTCCCTTCTGGTCCGGGCGAGATGAGCAGTTCTTC; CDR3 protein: CASSPFWSGRDEQFF
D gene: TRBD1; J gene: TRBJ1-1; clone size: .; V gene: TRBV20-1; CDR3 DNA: TGCAGTGCTAGGTTTGGGACAGGGGGCACTGAAGCTTTCTTT; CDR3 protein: CSARFGTGGTEAFF
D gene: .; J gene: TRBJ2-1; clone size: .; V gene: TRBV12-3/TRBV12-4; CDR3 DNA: TGTGCCAGCAGTTTAGTGGTAGGGGCTCAAGTGGCCACTGAGCAGTTCTTC; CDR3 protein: CASSLVVGAQVATEQFF
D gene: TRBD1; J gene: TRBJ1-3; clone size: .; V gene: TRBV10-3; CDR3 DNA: TGTGCCATCAGCGCGGGACAGATTAAACTCAGCTCTGGAAACACCATATATTTT; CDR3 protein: CAISAGQIKLSSGNTIYF
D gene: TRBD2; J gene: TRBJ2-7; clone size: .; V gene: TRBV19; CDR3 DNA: TGTGCCAGTACCCTAGCGGGAGAGAACGAGCAGTACTTC; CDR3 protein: CASTLAGENEQYF
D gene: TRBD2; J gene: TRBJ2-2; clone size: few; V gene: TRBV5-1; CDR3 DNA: TGCGCCAGCAGCTTGGGCGGGGGGCAACGCACCGGGGAGCTGTTTTTT; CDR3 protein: CASSLGGGQRTGELFF
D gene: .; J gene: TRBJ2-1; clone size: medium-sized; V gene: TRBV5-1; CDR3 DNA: TGTGCCAGCAGCTTAGGTGGAAGCTCCTACAATGAGCAGTTCTTC; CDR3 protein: CASSLGGSSYNEQFF
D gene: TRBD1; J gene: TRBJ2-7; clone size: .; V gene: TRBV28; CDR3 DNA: TGTGCCAGCAGTTTTTTTCAAGTCCGGTCGGACAGGGCCCTCGACGAGCAGTACTTC; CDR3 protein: CASSFFQVRSDRALDEQYF
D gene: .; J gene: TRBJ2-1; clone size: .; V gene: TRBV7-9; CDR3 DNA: TGTGCCAGCAGCACAACGGGGACCGGGGCTTTTACATTGGAGCAGTTCTTC; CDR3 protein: CASSTTGTGAFTLEQFF
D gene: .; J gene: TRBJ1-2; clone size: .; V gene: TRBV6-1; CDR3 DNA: TGTGCCAGCGGAGGAGGGGGAAAACACTATGGCTACACCTTC; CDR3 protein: CASGGGGKHYGYTF
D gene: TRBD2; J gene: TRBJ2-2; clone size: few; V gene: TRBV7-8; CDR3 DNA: TGTGCCAGCAGCTTAGGCCTAGCGGGAGTCCCCGGGGAGCTGTTTTTT; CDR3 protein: CASSLGLAGVPGELFF
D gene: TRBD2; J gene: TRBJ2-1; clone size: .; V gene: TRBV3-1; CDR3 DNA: TGTGCCAGCAGCCAGGGACTAAGATTCGTCAATGAGCAGTTCTTC; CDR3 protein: CASSQGLRFVNEQFF
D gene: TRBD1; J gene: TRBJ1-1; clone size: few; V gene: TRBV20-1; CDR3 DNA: TGCAGTGCCGGGACAGGGCTCGGAGCTTTCTTT; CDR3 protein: CSAGTGLGAFF
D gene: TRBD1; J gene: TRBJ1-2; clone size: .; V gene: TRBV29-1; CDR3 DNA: TGCAGCGCCCTGGAGGGGGCGGAGGGCTACACCTTC; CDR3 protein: CSALEGAEGYTF
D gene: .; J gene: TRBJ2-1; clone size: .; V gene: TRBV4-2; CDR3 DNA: TGTGCCAGCAGCCAAGTTTATAGTGAGTACAATGAGCAGTTCTTC; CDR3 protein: CASSQVYSEYNEQFF
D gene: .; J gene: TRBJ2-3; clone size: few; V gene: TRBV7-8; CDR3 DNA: TGTGCCAGCAGCCCCCGGAGTTTCGTCACAGATACGCAGTATTTT; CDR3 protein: CASSPRSFVTDTQYF
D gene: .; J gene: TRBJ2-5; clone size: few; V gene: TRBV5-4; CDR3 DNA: TGTGCCAGCAGCTTGGGACAGGAAGAGACCCAGTACTTC; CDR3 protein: CASSLGQEETQYF
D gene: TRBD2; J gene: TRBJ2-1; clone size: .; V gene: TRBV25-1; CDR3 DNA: TGTGCCAGCAGTGATCGGCGGGGGGTTTTGCATGAGCAGTTCTTC; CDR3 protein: CASSDRRGVLHEQFF
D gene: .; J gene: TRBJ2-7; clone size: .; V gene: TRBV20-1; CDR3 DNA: TGCAGTGCTAGTCCGACTAGGGGGAGAGGCGAGCAGTACTTC; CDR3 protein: CSASPTRGRGEQYF
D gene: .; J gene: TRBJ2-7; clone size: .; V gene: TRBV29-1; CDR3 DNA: TGCAGCGTTGGGGGGGAAACCTACGAGCAGTACTTC; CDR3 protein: CSVGGETYEQYF
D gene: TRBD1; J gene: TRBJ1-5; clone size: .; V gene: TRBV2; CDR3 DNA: TGTGCCAGCCGTCCCGGGACAGGGGCCAATCAGCCCCAGCATTTT; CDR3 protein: CASRPGTGANQPQHF
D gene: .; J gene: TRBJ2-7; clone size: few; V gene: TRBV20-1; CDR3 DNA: TGCAGTGCTAGAGTGAACCCCTACGAGCAGTACTTC; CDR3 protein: CSARVNPYEQYF
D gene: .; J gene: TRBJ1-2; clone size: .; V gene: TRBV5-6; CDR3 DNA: TGTGCCAGCAGCTTTAGTGTGACGGCCTATGGCTACACCTTC; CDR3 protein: CASSFSVTAYGYTF
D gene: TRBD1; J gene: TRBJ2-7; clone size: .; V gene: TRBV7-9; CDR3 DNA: TGTGCCAGCAGCTTAGCTGGACAGGGTTCCTACGAGCAGTACTTC; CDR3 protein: CASSLAGQGSYEQYF
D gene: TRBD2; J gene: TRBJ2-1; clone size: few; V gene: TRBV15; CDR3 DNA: TGTGCCACCAGCAGAGATAAAGCGGGAGGGCCCGGCGATGAGCAGTTCTTC; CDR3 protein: CATSRDKAGGPGDEQFF
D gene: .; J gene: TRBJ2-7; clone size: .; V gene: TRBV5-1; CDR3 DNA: TGCGCCAGCAGACGGACCGAAACCTACGAGCAGTACTTC; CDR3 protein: CASRRTETYEQYF
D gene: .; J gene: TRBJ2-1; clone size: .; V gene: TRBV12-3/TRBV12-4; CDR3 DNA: TGTGCCAGCAGGGGACTTGACAATGAGCAGTTCTTC; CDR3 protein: CASRGLDNEQFF
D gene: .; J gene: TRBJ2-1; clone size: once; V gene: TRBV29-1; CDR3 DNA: TGCAGCGTTCCGGGTCCGGGGGAGCAGTTCTTC; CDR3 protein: CSVPGPGEQFF
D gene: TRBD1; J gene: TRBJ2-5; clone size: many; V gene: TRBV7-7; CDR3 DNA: TGTGCCAGCAGCTTAAACAGGGGTATATTGGAGACCCAGTACTTC; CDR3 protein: CASSLNRGILETQYF
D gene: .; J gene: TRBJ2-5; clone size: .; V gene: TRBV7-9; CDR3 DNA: TGTGCCAGCAGCTCGGGATCTCCCCTAGAGACCCAGTACTTC; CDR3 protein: CASSSGSPLETQYF
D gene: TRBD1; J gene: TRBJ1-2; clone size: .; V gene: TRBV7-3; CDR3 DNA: TGTGCCAGCAGCCTCTCCTCCACTGGGACAGGTGGCTACACCTTC; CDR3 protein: CASSLSSTGTGGYTF
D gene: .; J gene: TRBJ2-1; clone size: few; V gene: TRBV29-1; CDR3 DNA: TGCAGCGTCCGCCGAGGGGGAAGGGGCGACAATGAGCAGTTCTTC; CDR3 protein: CSVRRGGRGDNEQFF
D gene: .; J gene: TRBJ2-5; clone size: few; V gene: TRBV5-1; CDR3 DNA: TGCGCCAGCAGGGTAGATAGTCAAGAGACCCAGTACTTC; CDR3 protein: CASRVDSQETQYF
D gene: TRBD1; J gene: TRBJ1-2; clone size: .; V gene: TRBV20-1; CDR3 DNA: TGCAGTGCTAGTGCAGGGAGGGGGCTCTACACCTTC; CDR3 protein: CSASAGRGLYTF
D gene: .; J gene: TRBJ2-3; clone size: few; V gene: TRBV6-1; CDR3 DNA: TGTGCCAGCACCTTCGGGGGCAGGGACAACACAGATACGCAGTATTTT; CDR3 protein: CASTFGGRDNTDTQYF
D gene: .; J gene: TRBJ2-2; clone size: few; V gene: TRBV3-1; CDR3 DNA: TGTGCCAGCAGCCAAGGTTCCCGCGGAGGCGTGGTTTTT; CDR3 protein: CASSQGSRGGVVF
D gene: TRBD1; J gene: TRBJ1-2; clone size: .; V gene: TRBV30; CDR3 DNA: TGTGCCTGGACCCACGGGACAGTCTATGGCTACACCTTC; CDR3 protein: CAWTHGTVYGYTF
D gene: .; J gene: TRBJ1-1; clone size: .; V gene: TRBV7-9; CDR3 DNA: TGTGCCAGCAGCTTAAGACCCCAGGACACTGAAGCTTTCTTT; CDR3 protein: CASSLRPQDTEAFF
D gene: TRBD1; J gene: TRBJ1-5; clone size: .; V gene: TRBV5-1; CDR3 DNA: TGCGCCAGCAGCTGGGACAGGGGAGGCCAGCCCCAGCATTTT; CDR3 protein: CASSWDRGGQPQHF
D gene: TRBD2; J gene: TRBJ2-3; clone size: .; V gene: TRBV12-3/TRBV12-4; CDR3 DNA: TGTGCCAACAAGCGGGAGCCGGGCACAGATACGCAGTATTTT; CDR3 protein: CANKREPGTDTQYF
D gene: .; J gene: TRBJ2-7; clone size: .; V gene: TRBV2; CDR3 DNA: TGTGCCAGCAGTGAAAGGCAGCTGGTCTACGAGCAGTACTTC; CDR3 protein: CASSERQLVYEQYF
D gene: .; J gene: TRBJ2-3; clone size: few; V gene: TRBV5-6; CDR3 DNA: TGTGCCAGCAGCGCACAGGGTCCAGATACGCAGTATTTT; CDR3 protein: CASSAQGPDTQYF
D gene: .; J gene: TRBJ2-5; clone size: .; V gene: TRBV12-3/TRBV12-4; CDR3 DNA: TGTGCCAGCAGTGAGATGACGACAGCCCAAGAGACCCAGTACTTC; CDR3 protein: CASSEMTTAQETQYF
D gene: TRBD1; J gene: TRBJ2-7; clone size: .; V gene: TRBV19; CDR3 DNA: TGTGCCAGTAGTATGGGACAGGGTAGGACCGAGCAGTACTTC; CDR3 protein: CASSMGQGRTEQYF
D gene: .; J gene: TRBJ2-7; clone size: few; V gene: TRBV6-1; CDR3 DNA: TGTGCCAGCAGTCAAGACCAGTCTGACTATCAGGAGCAGTACTTC; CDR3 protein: CASSQDQSDYQEQYF
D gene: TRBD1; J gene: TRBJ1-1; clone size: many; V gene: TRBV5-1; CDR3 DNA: TGCGCCAGCAGCCCCTGGACAGGGGTGAACACTGAAGCTTTCTTT; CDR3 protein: CASSPWTGVNTEAFF
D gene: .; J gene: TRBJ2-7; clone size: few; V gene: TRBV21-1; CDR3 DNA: TGTGCCAGCAGCAAAGCCCGGGTTCGGGTTTACGAGCAGTACTTC; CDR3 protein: CASSKARVRVYEQYF
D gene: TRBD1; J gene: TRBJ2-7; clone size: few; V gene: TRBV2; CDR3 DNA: TGTGCCAGCAAGGTACAGGGGCTTAACTACGAGCAGTACTTC; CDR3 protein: CASKVQGLNYEQYF
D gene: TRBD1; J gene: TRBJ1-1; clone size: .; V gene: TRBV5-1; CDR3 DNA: TGCGCCAGCAGCCCGGGACAGGGATCTGAAGCTTTCTTT; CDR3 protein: CASSPGQGSEAFF
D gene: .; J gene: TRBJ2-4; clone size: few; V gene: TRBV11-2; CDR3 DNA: TGTGCCAGCAGCTCCGAGGGACTGGCCTTAGGGAACATTCAGTACTTC; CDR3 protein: CASSSEGLALGNIQYF
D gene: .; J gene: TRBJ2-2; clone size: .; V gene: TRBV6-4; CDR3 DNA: TGTGCCAGCAGTGACGGGATTAACACCGGGGAGCTGTTTTTT; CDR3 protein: CASSDGINTGELFF
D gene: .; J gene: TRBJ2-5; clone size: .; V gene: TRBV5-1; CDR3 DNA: TGCGCCAGCAGCGACTTCATGAGGGCGGAACAAGAGACCCAGTACTTC; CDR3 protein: CASSDFMRAEQETQYF
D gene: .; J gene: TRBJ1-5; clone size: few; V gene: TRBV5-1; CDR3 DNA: TGCGCCAGCAGCTCCACGGAAGTCTCGTCTTATAGCAATCAGCCCCAGCATTTT; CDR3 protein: CASSSTEVSSYSNQPQHF
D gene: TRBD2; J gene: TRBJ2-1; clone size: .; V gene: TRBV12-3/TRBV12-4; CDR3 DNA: TGTGCCAGCTGTCGACTAGCCATGTCGAGCTCCTACAATGAGCAGTTCTTC; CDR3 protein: CASCRLAMSSSYNEQFF
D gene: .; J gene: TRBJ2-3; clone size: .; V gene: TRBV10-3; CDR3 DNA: TGTGCCATCAGTGGGACAGCTAGCACAGATACGCAGTATTTT; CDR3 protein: CAISGTASTDTQYF
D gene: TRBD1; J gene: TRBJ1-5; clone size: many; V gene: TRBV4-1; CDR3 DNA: TGCGCCAGCAGCCATGGGACAGGGTTACAGCCCCAGCATTTT; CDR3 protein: CASSHGTGLQPQHF
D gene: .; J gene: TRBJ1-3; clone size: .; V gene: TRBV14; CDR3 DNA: TGTGCCAGCAGCCCGCTTGGCTCTGGAAACACCATATATTTT; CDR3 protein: CASSPLGSGNTIYF
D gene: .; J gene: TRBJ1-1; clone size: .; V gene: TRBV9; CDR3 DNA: TGTGCCAGCAGCGTACTTCTAGGGGGCACTGAAGCTTTCTTT; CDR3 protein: CASSVLLGGTEAFF
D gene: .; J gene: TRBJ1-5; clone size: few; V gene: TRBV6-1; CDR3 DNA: TGTGCCAGCAGTGAAGCGGGACGGCAGCCCCAGCATTTT; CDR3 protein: CASSEAGRQPQHF